Following are 13 T cell receptor beta chains from one sample sequenced in a study of identical twins. TCRdb fed the 5' RACE reads into MiXCR, producing one record per CDR3 protein. In the table there are 1.5 million to 2 million distinct CDR3 sequences, less than 35% of which are singletons. The sample consisted of cord blood. The receptor source for this set is a newborn girl in good health.

This rearrangement joins TRBV6-5 to TRBJ2-7, with TRBD2 matching 9 bases. Germline CDR1 MNHEY, CDR2 SVGAGI. The ends lost 6 bases at V and 2 bases at J; junction bases unmatched: 5. CDR3 length: 14 residues. The CDR3 nucleotides read TGTGCCAGCAGACCGACTAGCGGAGCCTACGAGCAGTACTTC. This codes for CASRPTSGAYEQYF.

This clonotype was seen just once. The chain is built from TRBV6-5 and TRBJ2-1, with 8 bases aligning to TRBD2. With 4 bases clipped from V and 8 bases from J, the junction kept 7 bases outside the gene matches. The CDR3 spans 14 residues. Germline CDR1 MNHEY, CDR2 SVGAGI. Here the CDR3 reads CASSWLAGRDEQFF. CDR3 DNA: TGTGCCAGCAGTTGGTTAGCGGGGCGGGATGAGCAGTTCTTC.

The chain joins TRBV6-4 to TRBJ2-1, with 7 positions matching TRBD2. Germline assignment: CDR1 MRHNA and CDR2 SNTAGT. CDR3 length: 16 residues. After removal of 4 bases from V and 0 bases from J, the junction contained 6 bases not matched to a gene. Here the CDR3 reads CASSGQGGSSYNEQFF. In DNA form, the CDR3 reads TGTGCCAGCAGTGGCCAGGGCGGGAGCTCCTACAATGAGCAGTTCTTC.

The genes are TRBV25-1 and TRBJ2-3; D gene unclear. This CDR3 spans 12 amino acids. Between the trimmed V and J ends, which lost 4 bases and 6 bases, there was a span of 8 bases. The V gene's germline CDR1 is MGHDK and CDR2 SYGVNS. This CDR3 is CASSAKRDTQYF. The CDR3 region has the DNA TGTGCCAGCAGTGCCAAACGTGATACGCAGTATTTT.

The V gene is TRBV4-2, the J gene TRBJ2-7; TRBD2 matches at 7 bases. This CDR3 contains 21 residues. J lost 7 bases, V lost 0 bases, and 27 bases had no gene match. The germline CDR1 and CDR2 sequences are LGHNA and YNFKEQ. The CDR3 loop reads CASSQEILSPSGKSSYNEQYF. CDR3 nucleotide sequence: TGTGCCAGCAGCCAAGAAATACTGAGTCCTAGCGGAAAAAGCTCCTACAATGAGCAGTACTTC.

The sample holds a few counts of this clonotype. J is TRBJ1-6 and V is TRBV6-1; D not resolved. The CDR3 spans 15 residues. Germline CDR1 MNHNS, CDR2 SASEGT. V lost 3 bases to trimming and J lost 3 bases, with 9 bases between them. The CDR3 DNA sequence: TGTGCCAGCAGTGAGGGCAGATACTATAATTCACCCCTCCACTTT. Its translation is CASSEGRYYNSPLHF.

V gene TRBV6-5 combines with J gene TRBJ2-5; tentatively, D is TRBD2 (5 bases). Germline lookup yields CDR1 MNHEY and CDR2 SVGAGI. This CDR3 is built from 13 residues. V was clipped by 0 bases and J by 11 bases, with 13 bases between them. CDR3 loop: CASSYSSGWEQYF. CDR3 coding DNA: TGTGCCAGCAGTTACTCGTCGGGGTGGGAGCAGTACTTC.

The rearrangement uses TRBV6-2 or TRBV6-3 and TRBJ2-1; perhaps TRBD1 as D (5 bases). Trimming removed 7 bases from V and 5 bases from J, with 21 bases in between. From germline, CDR1 is MNHEY and CDR2 SVGEGT. This CDR3 is 16 amino acids long. The CDR3 loop reads CASTKGVVLFNNEQFF. The CDR3 DNA reads TGTGCCAGCACTAAAGGGGTAGTACTATTTAACAATGAGCAGTTCTTC.

V is TRBV29-1 and J is TRBJ2-1, with TRBD2 as a possible D gene (5 bases). The CDR3 runs 11 residues. V lost 6 bases and J 8 bases, leaving 11 bases between the germline ends. Germline CDR1 SQVTM, CDR2 ANQGSEA. CDR3 coding DNA: TGCAGCGTCGAAAGGAGGTATGAGCAGTTCTTC. Amino acid sequence: CSVERRYEQFF.

This chain joins TRBV9 and TRBJ2-1; either TRBD1 or TRBD2 may supply D (5 bases each). V was clipped by 0 bases and J by 5 bases, with 12 bases between them. The CDR3 is 15 amino acids. Germline V lookup: CDR1 SGDLS, CDR2 YYNGEE. The CDR3 bases are TGTGCCAGCAGCGTAGAGCCGGGGCCGAACAATGAGCAGTTCTTC. This translates into CASSVEPGPNNEQFF.

This clonotype was counted a few times. This chain connects TRBV5-1 to TRBJ2-5, with TRBD1 as a possible D gene (6 bases). CDR1 is SGHRS, CDR2 YFSETQ, per germline. There are 15 residues in the CDR3. V lost 0 bases and J 0 bases, leaving 9 bases between the germline ends. CDR3 sequence reads: CASSLGDNHQETQYF. CDR3 bases: TGCGCCAGCAGCTTGGGGGACAATCACCAAGAGACCCAGTACTTC.

This clonotype was seen only a few times. The chain uses TRBV15 and TRBJ2-3; possible D gene TRBD2, 5 bases. V was clipped by 0 bases and J by 3 bases, with 13 bases between them. Germline CDR1 is LNHNV and CDR2 is YYDKDF (reference sequence). The CDR3 is made up of 16 amino acids. The CDR3 sequence: CATSRDLGVGTDTQYF. DNA for the CDR3: TGTGCCACCAGCAGAGATTTGGGAGTTGGGACAGATACGCAGTATTTT.

Concerning this clonotype: A read error may produce the germline difference seen at one junction end. This chain uses TRBV2 with TRBJ2-7; D is unclear. The germline V gene encodes CDR1 SNHLY and CDR2 FYNNEI. The CDR3 is 14 residues long. CDR3 sequence (DNA): TGTACCAGCAGTGAACCTCGGACCTCCTACGAGCAGTACTTC. Protein product: CTSSEPRTSYEQYF.